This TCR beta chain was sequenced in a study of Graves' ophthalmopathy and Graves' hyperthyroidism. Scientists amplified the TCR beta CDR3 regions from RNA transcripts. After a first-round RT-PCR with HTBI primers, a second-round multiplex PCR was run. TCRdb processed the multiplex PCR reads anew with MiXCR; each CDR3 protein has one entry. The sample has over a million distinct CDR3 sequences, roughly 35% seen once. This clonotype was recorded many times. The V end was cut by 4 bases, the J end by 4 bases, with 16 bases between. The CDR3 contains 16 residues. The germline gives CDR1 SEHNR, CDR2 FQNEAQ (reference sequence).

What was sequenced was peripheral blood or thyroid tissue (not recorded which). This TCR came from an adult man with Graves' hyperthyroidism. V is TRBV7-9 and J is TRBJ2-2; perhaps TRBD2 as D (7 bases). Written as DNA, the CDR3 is TGTGCCAGCAGCTCGGTCAGGGGAGGGTCCACCGGGGAGCTGTTTTTT. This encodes CASSSVRGGSTGELFF. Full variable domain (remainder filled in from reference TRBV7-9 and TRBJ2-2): DTGVSQNPRHKITKRGQNVTFRCDPISEHNRLYWYRQTLGQGPEFLTYFQNEAQLEKSRLLSDRFSAERPKGSFSTLEIQRTEQGDSAMYLCASSSVRGGSTGELFFGEGSRLTVL.